These 9 T cell receptor beta chains came from one sample sequenced in a study of regulatory T cells. Overall study results and limits: In CD3G-deficient patients, conventional CD4+ T cells were enriched for hydrophobic CDR3 residues at positions 6 and 7.

No antigen has been assigned to these receptors. Amplification used 52 TRBV primers and 13 TRBJ primers. Data came from immunoSEQ multiplex PCR; TCRdb stores just in-frame clones and leaves some out. The sample holds tens of thousands of clones, around nine tenths seen once. The sequenced sample was conventional CD4+ T cells sorted from blood. These TCRs come from a child aged 10-17 years with CD3G deficiency.

The rearrangement links TRBV10-3 to TRBJ2-7; TRBD2 agrees at 7 bases. The CDR3 totals 13 residues. Per germline, CDR1 ENHRY and CDR2 SYGVKD. With 7 bases clipped from V and 0 bases from J, the junction kept 3 bases outside the gene matches. The CDR3 DNA sequence: TGTGCCATCAAGCCTAGCGGCTCCTACGAGCAGTACTTC. It codes for CAIKPSGSYEQYF.

The chain uses TRBV5-1 and TRBJ2-6; D may be TRBD1 (5 bases). This CDR3 is built from 15 residues. The V gene's germline CDR1 is SGHRS and CDR2 YFSETQ. Deletions cut 2 bases from V and 2 bases from J, with 8 bases between. In nucleotides, the CDR3 is TGCGCCAGCAGCTTTTCAGGGACTGGGGCCAACGTCCTGACTTTC. Translating gives CASSFSGTGANVLTF.

A few counts support this clone. The chain recombines TRBV28 with TRBJ2-5; 7 bases fit TRBD1. Trimming took 5 bases from V and 5 from J; bases not matched to a gene: 8. Per germline, CDR1 MDHEN and CDR2 SYDVKM. The CDR3 has 14 residues. This chain's CDR3 is CASSGRQGVETQYF. In DNA, the CDR3 is TGTGCCAGCAGTGGGAGACAGGGAGTGGAGACCCAGTACTTC. Using reference TRBV28 and TRBJ2-5 for the parts outside the CDR3, the full variable domain is DVKVTQSSRYLVKRTGEKVFLECVQDMDHENMFWYRQDPGLGLRLIYFSYDVKMKEKGDIPEGYSVSREKKERFSLILESASTNQTSMYLCASSGRQGVETQYFGPGTRLLVL.

This chain links TRBV7-8 with TRBJ2-1; 9 bases line up with TRBD1. Germline CDR1 SGHVS, CDR2 FQNEAQ. This CDR3 comprises 15 residues. V was pared by 5 bases and J by 4 bases, with 6 bases of the junction left unmatched. CDR3 loop: CASSQDRGTYNEQFF. The CDR3 nucleotides are TGTGCCAGCAGCCAGGACAGGGGAACTTACAATGAGCAGTTCTTC.

The chain combines TRBV11-2 with TRBJ1-1; no clear D gene. Germline V gene lookup returns CDR1 SGHAT and CDR2 FQNNGV. V lost 3 bases and J 4 bases, leaving 9 bases between the germline ends. The CDR3 runs 13 residues. This CDR3 reads CASSFTLSTEAFF. Here the CDR3 DNA reads TGTGCCAGCAGCTTTACCCTGAGCACTGAAGCTTTCTTT.

The rearrangement links TRBV6-6 to TRBJ1-4, with 7 bases fitting TRBD1. The J segment lost 7 bases and the V segment lost 6 bases, leaving 8 bases of the junction unmatched. This CDR3 spans 14 amino acids. The germline CDR1 and CDR2 sequences are MNHNY and SVGAGI (reference sequence). CDR3 bases: TGTGCCAGCAGCCAAGACAGGGTTACTGAAAAACTGTTTTTT. Its protein is CASSQDRVTEKLFF.

The J gene is TRBJ1-1, the V gene TRBV5-1; 10 nucleotides align to TRBD1. Germline V lookup: CDR1 SGHRS, CDR2 YFSETQ. Trimming removed 4 bases from V and 4 bases from J; junction bases left unmatched: 7. This CDR3 has 15 residues. As DNA, the CDR3 is TGCGCCAGCAGCCGGGACAGGGGCTTGGGCACTGAAGCTTTCTTT. Its protein is CASSRDRGLGTEAFF. The complete variable domain, with remaining parts taken from reference TRBV5-1 and TRBJ1-1, reads KAGVTQTPRYLIKTRGQQVTLSCSPISGHRSVSWYQQTPGQGLQFLFEYFSETQRNKGNFPGRFSGRQFSNSRSEMNVSTLELGDSALYLCASSRDRGLGTEAFFGQGTRLTVV.

The gene calls are TRBV4-1 and TRBJ2-2, with a tentative D call TRBD2 (6 bases). V dropped 4 bases and J dropped 3 bases, with 18 bases sitting between them. Germline CDR1 reads MGHRA; CDR2 reads YSYEKL. The CDR3 covers 17 residues. CDR3 loop: CASSRLGAGGDTGELFF. CDR3 nucleotides: TGCGCCAGCAGCCGCCTAGGAGCGGGTGGGGACACCGGGGAGCTGTTTTTT.

This clone was counted a single time. CDR3 loop: CASSLSRGAGGYTF. CDR3 sequence (DNA): TGTGCCAGCAGTTTATCGCGGGGGGCGGGTGGCTACACCTTC. The chain carries TRBV28 and TRBJ1-2; weak D call: TRBD1 (6 bases). Germline V lookup: CDR1 MDHEN, CDR2 SYDVKM. V was trimmed by 1 base and J by 7 bases, leaving 13 bases between them. The CDR3 is made up of 14 amino acids.